This is a list of T cell receptor beta chains from one sample in a study of T cells in Graves' hyperthyroidism and ophthalmopathy. TCRdb reanalysed the multiplex PCR reads using MiXCR and keeps one entry per CDR3 protein. The sample shows 800,000 or so distinct CDR3 sequences, 38% of them seen only once. Source material: blood. These receptors all come from a man between 18 and 35 years old with Graves' hyperthyroidism. Each CDR3 is given with its conserved first and last residue. Each record gives: J gene, D gene, clone size, V gene, CDR3 protein, CDR3 DNA. D genes are given only for firm matches. Size is omitted from some rows. Given values are once, few, many or a class for expanded clones.

TRBJ2-5,TRBD2,-,TRBV10-3,CASSFGIKRGSTIGTQYF,TGTGCCAGCAGCTTTGGGATCAAGCGGGGGTCGACGATCGGGACCCAGTACTTC
TRBJ1-1,TRBD1,-,TRBV19,CASSPWGTGTNTEAFF,TGTGCCAGTAGTCCCTGGGGGACAGGGACGAACACTGAAGCTTTCTTT
TRBJ1-4,-,-,TRBV7-9,CASSLGIPTGVGEKLFF,TGTGCCAGCAGCTTGGGGATACCAACAGGTGTCGGTGAAAAACTGTTTTTT
TRBJ1-2,TRBD1,-,TRBV7-9,CASKWTGDGYTF,TGCGCCAGCAAGTGGACAGGGGATGGCTACACCTTC
TRBJ2-2,TRBD2,many,TRBV5-1,CASRRTSGNTGELFF,TGCGCCAGCAGGAGGACTAGCGGGAACACCGGGGAGCTGTTTTTT
TRBJ2-7,-,-,TRBV10-3,CAISVVDPGLYEQYF,TGTGCCATCAGTGTCGTTGACCCCGGCTTGTACGAGCAGTACTTC
TRBJ1-1,-,many,TRBV7-9,CASSLAVTEAFF,TGTGCCAGCAGCTTAGCGGTCACTGAAGCTTTCTTT
TRBJ2-5,TRBD1,many,TRBV19,CASSIDRVQTQYF,TGTGCCAGTAGTATCGACAGGGTACAGACCCAGTACTTC
TRBJ2-5,-,-,TRBV7-2,CASSQDGGGGARETQYF,TGCGCCAGCAGCCAAGATGGGGGGGGCGGAGCGAGGGAGACCCAGTACTTC
TRBJ2-5,TRBD2,few,TRBV7-2,CASSLDSIAGTQETQYF,TGTGCCAGCAGCTTAGATTCTATAGCGGGGACCCAAGAGACCCAGTACTTC
TRBJ1-1,TRBD1,-,TRBV20-1,CSAQPYDRGPEAFF,TGCAGTGCGCAACCCTACGACAGGGGCCCTGAAGCTTTCTTT
TRBJ2-7,TRBD2,few,TRBV7-8,CASSRGLAGATSYEQYF,TGTGCCAGCAGCCGGGGACTAGCGGGGGCCACCTCCTACGAGCAGTACTTC
TRBJ1-1,-,-,TRBV12-3/TRBV12-4,CAARGAGPYTEAFF,TGTGCCGCCCGGGGGGCGGGACCCTACACTGAAGCTTTCTTT
TRBJ1-2,-,once,TRBV7-8,CASSPAGGLDGYTF,TGTGCCAGCAGCCCTGCGGGGGGTCTGGATGGCTACACCTTC
TRBJ2-7,TRBD2,-,TRBV11-2,CASSQERGSRGEQYF,TGCGCCAGCAGCCAAGAGCGCGGGAGTAGGGGCGAGCAGTACTTC
TRBJ1-5,-,many,TRBV10-3,CAISVSGDRQPQHF,TGTGCCATCAGTGTTTCAGGGGACCGACAGCCCCAGCATTTT
TRBJ1-4,-,-,TRBV19,CASSISRGREKLFF,TGTGCCAGTAGTATATCCAGAGGAAGGGAAAAACTGTTTTTT
TRBJ2-2,-,-,TRBV6-5,CASSYRRSGELFF,TGTGCCAGCAGTTACCGTCGATCCGGGGAGCTGTTTTTT
TRBJ1-6,-,once,TRBV5-5,CASSLDPGSSYNSPLHF,TGTGCCAGCAGCTTGGATCCGGGGAGCTCCTATAATTCACCCCTCCACTTT
TRBJ1-3,TRBD1,few,TRBV7-9,CASSPYRGRSSGNTIYF,TGTGCCAGCAGCCCTTACAGGGGGCGATCCTCTGGAAACACCATATATTTT
TRBJ2-5,-,-,TRBV7-9,CASSQDGTLSGETQYF,TGTGCCAGCAGCCAAGATGGAACCTTGAGCGGAGAGACCCAGTACTTC
TRBJ1-4,-,-,TRBV7-2,CASSPSRRSEKLFF,TGCGCCAGCAGCCCCTCAAGGAGGAGTGAAAAACTGTTTTTT
TRBJ1-5,-,-,TRBV19,CASGISGGPNQPQHF,TGTGCCAGTGGTATATCAGGCGGACCCAATCAGCCCCAGCATTTT
TRBJ1-1,-,-,TRBV19,CASLKNTEAFF,TGTGCCAGCCTTAAGAACACTGAAGCTTTCTTT
TRBJ2-5,-,few,TRBV6-1,CASSEGRTQYF,TGTGCCAGCAGTGAAGGAAGGACCCAGTACTTC
TRBJ1-4,-,-,TRBV20-1,CSARDTGLTNEKLFF,TGCAGTGCTAGAGATACTGGGTTAACTAATGAAAAACTGTTTTTT
TRBJ2-2,TRBD1,many,TRBV24-1,CATSESTGVGELFF,TGTGCCACCAGTGAATCTACAGGGGTCGGGGAGCTGTTTTTT
TRBJ1-1,TRBD1,-,TRBV7-9,CASSQTGGRGTEAFF,TGTGCCAGCAGCCAAACAGGGGGCCGGGGGACTGAAGCTTTCTTT
TRBJ2-7,TRBD2,few,TRBV6-6,CATYFGTSPYEQYF,TGTGCCACCTACTTCGGGACTAGTCCCTACGAGCAGTACTTC
TRBJ1-5,-,-,TRBV20-1,CSARNPGERGQPQHF,TGCAGTGCTAGGAACCCAGGGGAAAGAGGTCAGCCCCAGCATTTT
TRBJ1-1,-,-,TRBV12-3/TRBV12-4,CASTPRGGVEAFF,TGTGCCAGCACCCCCCGAGGCGGAGTGGAAGCTTTCTTT
TRBJ2-2,-,few,TRBV7-2,CASSSWKGRDTGELFF,TGTGCCAGCAGTTCTTGGAAGGGAAGGGACACCGGGGAGCTGTTTTTT
TRBJ2-7,-,-,TRBV4-1,CASSFRLAYEQYF,TGCGCCAGCAGCTTCCGACTCGCCTACGAGCAGTACTTC